This TCR beta chain was profiled in a study of blood T cell repertoires in COVID-19. Across the whole study: PBMCs, B-cell-depleted T cells, or T cells were the source of the cDNA or gDNA that made up the material.

Participant ages covered about 18 to 95 years across 24 US areas. Grouping used clinical history reported by participants in a survey and questionnaire. Germline CDR1 LNHDA, CDR2 SQIVND (reference sequence). V was pared by 6 bases and J by 8 bases, with 10 bases between. CDR3 length equals 12 residues. Per the study methods: Researchers report that nucleated cell counts were estimated from reference gene primer amplification. Libraries were prepared by immunoSEQ multiplex PCR; TCRdb keeps only in-frame clonotypes and omits some of them. V and J calls and clone size come straight from that table; D and trimming were deduced from the DNA. The sample has approximately 200,000 clones; 87% are singletons.

V gene TRBV19 combines with J gene TRBJ1-4, with TRBD1 as a possible D gene (6 bases). This receptor was taken from a young man with acute COVID-19. The sequenced sample was PBMCs or T cells enriched from blood (not recorded which). The CDR3 is CASSNTGEKLFF. Here the CDR3 DNA reads TGTGCCAGTAGCAATACAGGGGAAAAACTGTTTTTT.